This record covers a single T cell receptor (beta chain). The V end lost 3 bases, the J end lost 3 bases, and 13 bases lay between the germline ends. This CDR3 region has 14 residues. Per germline, CDR1 SGHNT and CDR2 YYREEE (reference sequence). The data stem from a study of blood T cell repertoires in COVID-19. Participants, 18 to 89 years old, spanned 25 or so US areas. Which cohort a participant joined came from the clinical history participants gave. As originally analysed: Cell counts per sample came from amplifying reference gene primers. TCRdb's table, derived via immunoSEQ multiplex PCR, lists solely in-frame clones and lacks some. That table gives V, J and clone size, and the DNA gave D and trimming. The sample shows some 390,000 clones, just under 90% of them seen only once.

The rearrangement joins TRBV5-4 to TRBJ2-7; the D gene is possibly TRBD2 (7 bases). Material for sequencing was PBMCs or T cells enriched from blood (not recorded which). The sequence came from a woman younger than 45 who had recovered from COVID-19. The CDR3 spells CASSSGGQNYEQYF. CDR3 nucleotide sequence: TGTGCCAGCAGCTCGGGGGGACAAAACTACGAGCAGTACTTC.